The next 31 T cell receptor beta chains were all read from a single sample in a study of blood T cell repertoires in COVID-19. TCRdb's table, derived via immunoSEQ multiplex PCR, lists solely in-frame clones and lacks some. The table shows about 130,000 clones, with roughly 85% occurring only once. Sequences were obtained from PBMCs or T cells enriched from blood (not recorded which). These receptors were collected from a man aged 50-60 years who had recovered from COVID-19.

The chain is built from TRBV7-2 and TRBJ2-1, with 7 bases identical to TRBD2. The CDR3 extends over 17 amino acids. V was clipped by 1 base and J by 0 bases; unmatched bases: 6. The germline gives CDR1 SGHTA, CDR2 FQGNSA. This CDR3 is CASSLVRGDSSYNEQFF. The CDR3 region has the DNA TGTGCCAGCAGCTTAGTTCGGGGGGACTCCTCCTACAATGAGCAGTTCTTC.

The chain uses TRBV23-1 and TRBJ2-7; D possibly corresponds to TRBD1 (6 bases). TRBV23-1 is placed among ORFs of uncertain function. The CDR3 sequence is 15 residues long. V was shortened by 1 base and J by 7 bases, with 17 bases between the two germline ends. The CDR3 bases are TGCGCCAGCAGTCAATGGGCCAGAGGGGGACGTGAGCAGTACTTC. It encodes CASSQWARGGREQYF.

This chain connects TRBV30 to TRBJ1-1, with D unclear. CDR3 size: 11 residues. CDR1 is GTSNPN, CDR2 SVGIG, per germline (reference sequence). V lost 1 base to trimming and J lost 8 bases, with 8 bases between them. The CDR3 protein is CAWSAIREAFF. CDR3 in DNA: TGTGCCTGGAGTGCGATCAGGGAAGCTTTCTTT. Full variable domain (outside the CDR3, taken from reference TRBV30 and TRBJ1-1): SQTIHQWPATLVQPVGSPLSLECTVEGTSNPNLYWYRQAAGRGLQLLFYSVGIGQISSEVPQNLSASRPQDRQFILSSKKLLLSDSGFYLCAWSAIREAFFGQGTRLTVV.

V and J are TRBV5-1 and TRBJ1-2, with 9 positions matching TRBD1. CDR1 SGHRS and CDR2 YFSETQ come from the germline V gene. This CDR3 has 15 amino acids. V shed 2 bases, J shed 8 bases, and the junction held 10 bases outside the gene matches. The CDR3 is CASSFNRSQGAGYTF. The CDR3 DNA is TGCGCCAGCAGCTTCAATAGATCACAGGGGGCCGGCTACACCTTC.

The chain carries TRBV5-8 and TRBJ1-2; tentative D call: TRBD1 (6 bases). Germline values: CDR1 SGHTS, CDR2 YDEGEE. V lost 0 bases, J lost 4 bases, and 10 bases lay in between. CDR3 length: 14 amino acids. The DNA of the CDR3 is TGTGCCAGCAGCTTGGACAGGGATACCTATGGCTACACCTTC. Protein product: CASSLDRDTYGYTF.

In its sample, this clone was seen a few times. The chain employs TRBV30 and TRBJ1-1; 7 bases match TRBD1. The CDR3 loop spans 13 amino acids. Germline loops: CDR1 GTSNPN, CDR2 SVGIG (reference sequence). V dropped 3 bases and J dropped 1; count of bases not matched to a gene: 2. CDR3 DNA sequence: TGTGCCTGGAGGACAGGGTCGAACACTGAAGCTTTCTTT. This encodes CAWRTGSNTEAFF.

The chain links TRBV18 to TRBJ2-2, with 7 bases lining up with TRBD1. The J segment lost 4 bases and the V segment lost 3 bases, leaving 8 bases of the junction unmatched. Per germline, CDR1 KGHSH and CDR2 LQKENI. The CDR3 consists of 16 residues. CDR3 DNA: TGTGCCAGCTCACCGCGACAGGGTAGTAGCACCGGGGAGCTGTTTTTT. Its protein product is CASSPRQGSSTGELFF.

The rearrangement joins TRBV4-3 to TRBJ1-4; 9 nucleotides match TRBD1. V shed 3 bases, J shed 7 bases, and the junction held 0 bases outside the gene matches. CDR3 size: 13 residues. CDR1 and CDR2 from the germline V gene are LGHNA and YSLEER. This CDR3 reads CASSQDRGEKLFF. The DNA of the CDR3 is TGCGCCAGCAGCCAGGACAGGGGTGAAAAACTGTTTTTT.

The J gene is TRBJ1-6, the V gene TRBV2; a possible D gene is TRBD1 (5 bases). This CDR3 comprises 17 residues. Germline V gene sequence: CDR1 SNHLY, CDR2 FYNNEI. V shed 4 bases and J shed 9 bases, with 22 bases lying between them. CDR3 DNA: TGTGCCAGCAGTGTCTCCCCAGGGCCACGGTCGGGTTCACCCCTCCACTTT. Protein product: CASSVSPGPRSGSPLHF. Supplemented by reference TRBV2 and TRBJ1-6, the full variable domain reads EPEVTQTPSHQVTQMGQEVILRCVPISNHLYFYWYRQILGQKVEFLVSFYNNEISEKSEIFDDQFSVERPDGSNFTLKIRSTKLEDSAMYFCASSVSPGPRSGSPLHFGNGTRLTVT.

The chain has TRBV5-1 and TRBJ2-2; D perhaps matches TRBD2 (6 bases). Trimming removed 3 bases at V and 6 bases at J, with 18 bases between. The CDR3 consists of 16 residues. Looked up from germline, CDR1 is SGHRS and CDR2 is YFSETQ. The CDR3: CASSWDGSAGPGELFF. DNA for the CDR3: TGCGCCAGCAGCTGGGATGGTAGTGCGGGACCCGGGGAGCTGTTTTTT.

J is TRBJ1-2 and V is TRBV18; weak D call: TRBD1 (5 bases). The germline V and J ends were trimmed by 1 base and 5 bases, with 17 bases remaining between them. This CDR3 contains 16 residues. Germline lookup yields CDR1 KGHSH and CDR2 LQKENI. CDR3 protein: CASSPLLRSQGYGYTF. The CDR3 bases are TGTGCCAGCTCACCACTTTTGAGGTCCCAGGGATATGGCTACACCTTC.

The gene calls are TRBV19 and TRBJ1-6; TRBD1 agrees at 11 bases. Looked up from germline, CDR1 is LNHDA and CDR2 is SQIVND (reference sequence). The CDR3 is 16 residues long. V lost 6 bases, J lost 6 bases, and 7 bases stayed unmatched. CDR3 residues: CASRKTGTGGNSPLHF. The CDR3 DNA is TGTGCCAGTAGAAAAACCGGGACAGGGGGTAATTCACCCCTCCACTTT.

This clone occurred once. The V and J genes are TRBV19 and TRBJ1-5; 8 positions agree with TRBD1. The germline V gene has CDR1 LNHDA and CDR2 SQIVND (reference sequence). The length of the CDR3 is 14 residues. V lost 4 bases and J lost 7; bases outside the gene matches: 6. The CDR3 bases are TGTGCCAGTAGTACCACAGACAGGGGACAGCCCCAGCATTTT. It is translated as CASSTTDRGQPQHF.

V usage is TRBV18 and J usage is TRBJ1-2, with 8 positions matching TRBD1. V lost 0 bases to trimming and J lost 8 bases; unmatched junction nucleotides: 8. Germline CDR1 reads KGHSH; CDR2 reads LQKENI. The CDR3 is 15 residues long. CDR3 coding DNA: TGTGCCAGCTCACCACCGGACAGGGAAGCGTACGGCTACACCTTC. The encoded protein is CASSPPDREAYGYTF. Looking up the rest from reference TRBV18 and TRBJ1-2 gives the full variable domain: NAGVMQNPRHLVRRRGQEARLRCSPMKGHSHVYWYRQLPEEGLKFMVYLQKENIIDESGMPKERFSAEFPKEGPSILRIQQVVRGDSAAYFCASSPPDREAYGYTFGSGTRLTVV.

The rearrangement joins TRBV24-1 to TRBJ2-2; a weak D match, TRBD2 (5 bases). There are 16 residues in the CDR3. Trimming took 4 bases from V and 5 from J, leaving 16 bases between them. The germline V gene encodes CDR1 KGHDR and CDR2 SFDVKD. As DNA, the CDR3 is TGTGCCACCAGTGAAGGAGACGGGGAGAGGACCGGGGAGCTGTTTTTT. It is translated as CATSEGDGERTGELFF.

The J gene is TRBJ2-7, the V gene TRBV5-5, with D perhaps TRBD2 (5 bases). Trimming left V 4 bases short and J 0 bases short, with 8 bases between. The CDR3 runs 13 residues. The germline V gene has CDR1 SGHKS and CDR2 YYEKEE (reference sequence). CDR3 sequence (DNA): TGTGCCAGCAGCCTAACTAGCTCCTACGAGCAGTACGTC. This sequence encodes CASSLTSSYEQYV.

This chain joins TRBV18 and TRBJ2-2, with TRBD2 matching over 11 bases. Trimming cost V 3 bases and J 1 base; bases outside gene matches: 7. Germline CDR1 and CDR2: KGHSH and LQKENI. The CDR3 spans 18 residues. CDR3 sequence: CASSPTALAGGNTGELFF. The CDR3 nucleotides read TGTGCCAGCTCACCCACGGCTCTAGCGGGAGGGAACACCGGGGAGCTGTTTTTT.

This clone occurred a few times. The genes are TRBV19 and TRBJ2-2, with 10 nucleotides matching TRBD2. Trimming removed 4 bases from V and 5 bases from J; junction bases left unmatched: 10. The CDR3 loop spans 17 amino acids. The germline V gene has CDR1 LNHDA and CDR2 SQIVND (reference sequence). The CDR3 DNA follows: TGTGCCAGTAGTAAACCCCTCCCTAGCGGGGGTACCGGGGAGCTGTTTTTT. Amino acids: CASSKPLPSGGTGELFF.

The chain employs TRBV24-1 and TRBJ1-2; tentatively, D is TRBD1 (5 bases). The CDR3 sequence is 15 residues long. Trimming took off 4 bases at V and 2 bases at J, with 13 bases between the two ends. Germline assignment: CDR1 KGHDR and CDR2 SFDVKD. The CDR3 DNA sequence: TGTGCCACCAGTGAGCCGGGACTTGGGAACTATGGCTACACCTTC. As protein: CATSEPGLGNYGYTF.

The rearrangement joins TRBV12-3 or TRBV12-4 to TRBJ1-2, with TRBD1 matching 7 bases. V gave up 4 bases and J gave up 8 bases; unmatched junction bases: 7. The CDR3 length is 13 residues. The CDR3 DNA follows: TGTGCCAGCAGTTCCCGACAGGGCCACGGCTACACCTTC. This encodes CASSSRQGHGYTF.

J is TRBJ1-1 and V is TRBV6-2 or TRBV6-3, with D tentatively TRBD1 (6 bases). The CDR3 has 15 residues. Trimming took off 2 bases at V and 2 bases at J, with 12 bases between the two ends. In germline, CDR1 is MNHEY, CDR2 SVGEGT. CDR3 nucleotides: TGTGCCAGCAGTTACCCCTGGGGGCCAAACACTGAAGCTTTCTTT. It translates to CASSYPWGPNTEAFF.

The J gene is TRBJ1-2, the V gene TRBV3-1 (or the pseudogene TRBV3-2); 9 bases map to TRBD1. CDR1 and CDR2 (germline): LGHDT, YNNKEL (reference sequence). CDR3 length: 13 residues. V dropped 6 bases and J dropped 4; count of bases not matched to a gene: 3. CDR3 nucleotide sequence: TGTGCCAGCAGACCGGGACAGGGCTATGGCTACACCTTC. Protein: CASRPGQGYGYTF.

Only one count was recorded for this clone. The V and J genes are TRBV6-2 or TRBV6-3 and TRBJ2-5; 9 nucleotides align to TRBD2. Germline-derived CDR1 and CDR2 are MNHEY and SVGEGT. The CDR3 runs 15 residues. V gave up 0 bases and J gave up 1 base; unmatched junction bases: 0. The CDR3 sequence is CASSYSRGGQETQYF. Written as DNA, the CDR3 is TGTGCCAGCAGTTACTCGCGGGGGGGCCAAGAGACCCAGTACTTC.

The chain uses TRBV4-1 and TRBJ1-2, with D unclear. The CDR3 length is 14 residues. The germline CDR1 and CDR2 sequences are MGHRA and YSYEKL. The ends were cut back, 1 base at V and 2 bases at J, with 8 bases in the middle. Written as DNA, the CDR3 is TGCGCCAGCAGCCAAGCTGCGGGAAACTATGGCTACACCTTC. It yields the protein CASSQAAGNYGYTF.

This clone appeared once. This rearrangement joins TRBV7-8 to TRBJ2-6, with D tentatively TRBD1 (5 bases). CDR3 length equals 16 residues. V lost 8 bases, J lost 5 bases, and 19 bases lay in between. CDR1 and CDR2 (germline): SGHVS, FQNEAQ. The DNA of the CDR3 is TGTGCCAGCGATCCAATCGCAGGGATCCGGGCCAACGTCCTGACTTTC. This encodes CASDPIAGIRANVLTF.

The rearrangement uses TRBV4-2 and TRBJ2-2, with TRBD2 identical over 11 bases. The length of the CDR3 is 16 residues. Trimming took 1 base from V and 7 from J; bases not matched to a gene: 5. Per germline, CDR1 LGHNA and CDR2 YNFKEQ. The CDR3 region has the DNA TGTGCCAGCAGCCAAGCCGCGGGACTAGCGGTCGGGGAGCTGTTTTTT. Translation: CASSQAAGLAVGELFF.

CDR3 region: CARSDRDSNQPQHF. The CDR3 DNA reads as TGTGCCAGAAGCGACAGGGATAGCAATCAGCCCCAGCATTTT. The rearrangement links TRBV5-3 to TRBJ1-5, with 7 bases identical to TRBD1. TRBV5-3 is marked as an open reading frame, function uncertain. The V and J ends lost 4 bases and 0 bases, in that order; junction bases with no gene match: 1. The length of the CDR3 is 14 residues.

This chain joins TRBV19 and TRBJ1-2, with TRBD1 identical over 8 bases. V lost 3 bases and J lost 4; bases outside the gene matches: 4. The germline gives CDR1 LNHDA, CDR2 SQIVND (reference sequence). The CDR3 spans 14 residues. The CDR3 DNA sequence: TGTGCCAGTAGTATGGGGCAGGGGGCCTATGGCTACACCTTC. Translated: CASSMGQGAYGYTF.

This clone was detected only a few times. The chain uses TRBV5-1 and TRBJ2-2; tentative D call: TRBD2 (5 bases). In germline, CDR1 is SGHRS, CDR2 YFSETQ. V lost 4 bases and J lost 5, with 12 bases in between. This CDR3 spans 14 amino acids. This CDR3 reads CASSTAGGTGELFF. The CDR3 nucleotides read TGCGCCAGCAGCACGGCGGGTGGGACCGGGGAGCTGTTTTTT.

This chain joins TRBV7-2 and TRBJ1-1; D unresolved. The germline V gene has CDR1 SGHTA and CDR2 FQGNSA. The CDR3 is made up of 17 amino acids. The V end was cut by 2 bases, the J end by 0 bases, with 16 bases between. As DNA, the CDR3 is TGTGCCAGCAGCTTAAATTTGGAAAGGGAGTTGAACACTGAAGCTTTCTTT. This translates into CASSLNLERELNTEAFF.

This chain links TRBV2 with TRBJ1-2; 7 bases are a match to TRBD1. This CDR3 spans 12 amino acids. Germline-derived CDR1 and CDR2 are SNHLY and FYNNEI. Losses at the gene ends were 6 bases for V and 8 bases for J; bases not matched to a gene: 6. The CDR3 nucleotides read TGTGCCAGCAGATACGACAGGGAGGGCTACACCTTC. Amino acid sequence: CASRYDREGYTF.